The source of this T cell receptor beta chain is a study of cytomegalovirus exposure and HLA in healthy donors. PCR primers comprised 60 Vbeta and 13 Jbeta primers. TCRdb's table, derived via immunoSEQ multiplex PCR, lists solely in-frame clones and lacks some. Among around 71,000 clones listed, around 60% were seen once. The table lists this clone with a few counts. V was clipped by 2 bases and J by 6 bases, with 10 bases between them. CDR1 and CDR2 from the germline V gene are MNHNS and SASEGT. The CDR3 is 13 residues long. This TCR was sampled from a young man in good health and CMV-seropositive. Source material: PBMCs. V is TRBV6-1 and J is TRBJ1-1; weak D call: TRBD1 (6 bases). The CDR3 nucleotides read TGTGCCAGCAGTGAAAGCGGGGGGCCTGAAGCTTTCTTT. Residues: CASSESGGPEAFF.